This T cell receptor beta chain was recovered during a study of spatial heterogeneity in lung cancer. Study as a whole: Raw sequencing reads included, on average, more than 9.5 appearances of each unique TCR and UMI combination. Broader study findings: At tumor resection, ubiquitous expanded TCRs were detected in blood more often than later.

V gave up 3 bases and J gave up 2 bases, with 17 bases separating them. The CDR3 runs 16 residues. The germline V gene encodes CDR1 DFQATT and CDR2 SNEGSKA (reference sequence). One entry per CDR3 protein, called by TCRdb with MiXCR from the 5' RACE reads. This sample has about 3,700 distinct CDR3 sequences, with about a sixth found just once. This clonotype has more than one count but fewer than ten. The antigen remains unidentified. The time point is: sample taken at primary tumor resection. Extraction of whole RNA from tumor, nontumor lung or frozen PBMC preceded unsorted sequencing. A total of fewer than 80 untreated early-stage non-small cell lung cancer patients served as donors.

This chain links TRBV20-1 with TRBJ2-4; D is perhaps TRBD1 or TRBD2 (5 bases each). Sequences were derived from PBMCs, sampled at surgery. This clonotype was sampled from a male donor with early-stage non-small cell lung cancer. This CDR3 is CSASKGRERSKNIQYF. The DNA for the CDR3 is TGCAGTGCTAGTAAGGGCAGGGAGAGGTCCAAAAACATTCAGTACTTC.